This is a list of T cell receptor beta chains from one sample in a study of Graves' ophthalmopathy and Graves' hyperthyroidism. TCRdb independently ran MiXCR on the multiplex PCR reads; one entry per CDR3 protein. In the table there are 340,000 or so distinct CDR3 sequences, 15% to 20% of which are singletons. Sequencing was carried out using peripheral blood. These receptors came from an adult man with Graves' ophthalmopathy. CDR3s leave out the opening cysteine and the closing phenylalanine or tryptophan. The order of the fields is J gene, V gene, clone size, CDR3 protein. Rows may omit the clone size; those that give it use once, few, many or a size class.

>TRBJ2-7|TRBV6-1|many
ASSERAGREQY
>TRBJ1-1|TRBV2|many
ASSEAGPRNTEAF
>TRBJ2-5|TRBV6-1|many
ASSGRDRGETQY
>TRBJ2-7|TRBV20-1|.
SANRDSYEQS
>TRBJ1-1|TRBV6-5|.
ASSLRTDTEAF
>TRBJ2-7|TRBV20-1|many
SARRLAGEQY
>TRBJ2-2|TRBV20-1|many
SAALSGRISTGELF
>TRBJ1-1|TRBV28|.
ASSLVGQVEAF
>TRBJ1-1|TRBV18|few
ASSPGHLSSGNTEAF
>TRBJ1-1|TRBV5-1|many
ASSLALSDTEAF
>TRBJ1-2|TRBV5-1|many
ASSLGDRVLGYT
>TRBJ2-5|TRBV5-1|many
ASNDFLGGTQY
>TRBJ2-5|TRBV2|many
AASELASGETQY
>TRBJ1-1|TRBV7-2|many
ASSLGPQPNTEAF
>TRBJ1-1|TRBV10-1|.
ASSARRTNTEAF
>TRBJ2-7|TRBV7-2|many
ASSSQVAREQY
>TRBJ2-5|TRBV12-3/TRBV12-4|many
ASSQGHPNLQETQY
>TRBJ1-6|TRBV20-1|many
SARDLRVLSNSPLH
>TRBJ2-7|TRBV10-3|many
AIRETGYEQY
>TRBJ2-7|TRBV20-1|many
SALSPGRGYEQY
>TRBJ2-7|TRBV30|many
AWSAKTGTSGSWGY
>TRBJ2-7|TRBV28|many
ASSFGLQGTYEQY
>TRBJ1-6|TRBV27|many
ASSPRGRSRNSPLH
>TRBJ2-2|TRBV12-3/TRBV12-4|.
ASSLWGEAGELF
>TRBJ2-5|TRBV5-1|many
ASTGGLGGQETQY
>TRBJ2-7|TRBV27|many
ASSGAGGDEQY
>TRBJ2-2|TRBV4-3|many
ASSQVLGQGGTGELF
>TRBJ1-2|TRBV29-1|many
SAGGGSYGYT
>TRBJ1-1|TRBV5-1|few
ASNPRTGKTTEAF
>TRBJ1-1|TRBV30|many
AWSDGRTNTEAF
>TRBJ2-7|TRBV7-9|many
ASVPQGGYEQY
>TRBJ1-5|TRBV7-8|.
ASSAGEFSNQPQH
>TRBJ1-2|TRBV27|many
ASSSGPRRTYGYT
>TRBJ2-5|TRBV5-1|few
ASSLIRGQETQY
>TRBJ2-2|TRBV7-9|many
ASSKGQPAAGELF
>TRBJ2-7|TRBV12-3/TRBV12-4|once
ASMSGNRYEQY
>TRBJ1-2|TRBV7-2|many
ASSTYTLGGYT
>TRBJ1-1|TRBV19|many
ASSRREDTEAF
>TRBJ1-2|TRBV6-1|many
ASSADGVYGYT
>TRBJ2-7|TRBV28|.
ASRSGTSGMREQY
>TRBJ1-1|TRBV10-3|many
AISESTPGQGFMNTEAF